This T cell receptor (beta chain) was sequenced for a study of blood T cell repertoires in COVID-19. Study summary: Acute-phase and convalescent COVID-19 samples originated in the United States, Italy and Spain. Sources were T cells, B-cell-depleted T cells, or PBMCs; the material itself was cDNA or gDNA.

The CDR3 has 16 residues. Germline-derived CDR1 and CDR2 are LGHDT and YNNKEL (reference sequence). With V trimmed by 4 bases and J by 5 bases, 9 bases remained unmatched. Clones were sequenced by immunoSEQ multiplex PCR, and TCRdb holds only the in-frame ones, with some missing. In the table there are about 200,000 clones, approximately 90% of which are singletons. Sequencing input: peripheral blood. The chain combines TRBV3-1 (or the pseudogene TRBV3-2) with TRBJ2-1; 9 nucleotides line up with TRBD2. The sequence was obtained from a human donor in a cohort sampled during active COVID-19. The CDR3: CASSRTGTSKDNEQFF. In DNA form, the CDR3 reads TGTGCCAGCAGCCGCACCGGGACTAGCAAGGACAATGAGCAGTTCTTC.